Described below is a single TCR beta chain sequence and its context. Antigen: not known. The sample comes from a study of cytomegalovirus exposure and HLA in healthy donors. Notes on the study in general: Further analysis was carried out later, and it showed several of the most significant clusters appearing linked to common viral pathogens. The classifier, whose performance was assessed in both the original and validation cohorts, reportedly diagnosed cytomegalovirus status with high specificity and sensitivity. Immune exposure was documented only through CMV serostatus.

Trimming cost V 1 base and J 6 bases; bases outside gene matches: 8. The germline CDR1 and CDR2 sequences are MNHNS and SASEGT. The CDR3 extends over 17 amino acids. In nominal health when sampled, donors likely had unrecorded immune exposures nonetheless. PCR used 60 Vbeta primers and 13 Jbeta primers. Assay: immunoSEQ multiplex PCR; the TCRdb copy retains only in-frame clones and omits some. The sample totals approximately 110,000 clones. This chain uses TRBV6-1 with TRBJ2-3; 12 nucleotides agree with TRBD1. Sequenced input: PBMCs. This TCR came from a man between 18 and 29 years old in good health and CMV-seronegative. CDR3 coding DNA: TGTGCCAGCAGTGAAGACGGGACAGGGGGCATTGTGGATACGCAGTATTTT. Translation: CASSEDGTGGIVDTQYF.